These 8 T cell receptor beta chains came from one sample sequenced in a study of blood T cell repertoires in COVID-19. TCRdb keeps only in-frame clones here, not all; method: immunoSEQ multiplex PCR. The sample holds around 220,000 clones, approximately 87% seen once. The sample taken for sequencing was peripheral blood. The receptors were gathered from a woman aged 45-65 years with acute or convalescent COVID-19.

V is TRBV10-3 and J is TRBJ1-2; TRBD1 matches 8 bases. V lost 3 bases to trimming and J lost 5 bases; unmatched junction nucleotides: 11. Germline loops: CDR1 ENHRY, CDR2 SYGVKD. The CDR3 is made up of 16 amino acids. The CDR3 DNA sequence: TGTGCCATCAGTGACCCGGGGACAGGCAAAGCTTATGGCTACACCTTC. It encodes CAISDPGTGKAYGYTF.

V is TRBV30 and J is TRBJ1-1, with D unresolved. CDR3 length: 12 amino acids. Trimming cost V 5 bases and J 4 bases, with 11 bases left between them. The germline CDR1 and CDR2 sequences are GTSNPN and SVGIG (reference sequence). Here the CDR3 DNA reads TGTGCCTGGCTTAAGGAGCGCACTGAAGCTTTCTTT. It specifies CAWLKERTEAFF.

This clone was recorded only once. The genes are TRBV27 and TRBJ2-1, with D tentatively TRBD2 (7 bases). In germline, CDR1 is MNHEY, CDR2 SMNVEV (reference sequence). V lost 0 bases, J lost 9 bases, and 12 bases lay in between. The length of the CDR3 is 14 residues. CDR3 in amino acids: CASSLSSGGGEQFF. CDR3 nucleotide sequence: TGTGCCAGCAGTTTATCGTCGGGGGGCGGTGAGCAGTTCTTC.

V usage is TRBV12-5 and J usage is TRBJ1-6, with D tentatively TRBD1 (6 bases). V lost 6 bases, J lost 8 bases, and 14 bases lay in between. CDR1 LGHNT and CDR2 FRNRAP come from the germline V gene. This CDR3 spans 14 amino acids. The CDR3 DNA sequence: TGTGCTAGTGGCTACAGGGTGACGGATTCACCCCTCCACTTT. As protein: CASGYRVTDSPLHF.

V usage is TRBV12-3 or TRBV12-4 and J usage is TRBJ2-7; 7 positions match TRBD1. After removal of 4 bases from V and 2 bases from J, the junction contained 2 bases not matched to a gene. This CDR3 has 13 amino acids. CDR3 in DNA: TGTGCCAGCAGTTGGGGGACAGCCTACGAGCAGTACTTC. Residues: CASSWGTAYEQYF.

The chain's CDR3 is CASSQGASGAQETQYF. CDR3 DNA: TGTGCCAGCAGCCAGGGGGCTAGCGGGGCCCAAGAGACCCAGTACTTC. The rearrangement uses TRBV4-2 and TRBJ2-5, with 9 bases lining up with TRBD2. The CDR3 contains 16 residues. The V and J ends lost 3 bases and 1 base, in that order; junction bases with no gene match: 6. The germline V gene encodes CDR1 LGHNA and CDR2 YNFKEQ.

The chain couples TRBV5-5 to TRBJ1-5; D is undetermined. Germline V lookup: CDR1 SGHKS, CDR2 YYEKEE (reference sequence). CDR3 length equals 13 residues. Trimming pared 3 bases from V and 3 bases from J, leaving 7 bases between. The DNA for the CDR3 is TGTGCCAGCAGCTCTTCTATCAATCAGCCCCAGCATTTT. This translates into CASSSSINQPQHF.

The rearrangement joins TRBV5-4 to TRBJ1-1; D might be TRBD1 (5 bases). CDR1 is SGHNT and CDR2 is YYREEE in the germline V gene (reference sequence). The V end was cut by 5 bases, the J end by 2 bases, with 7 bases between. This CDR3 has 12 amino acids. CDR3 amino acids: CASSRGNTEAFF. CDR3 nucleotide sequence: TGTGCCAGCAGTAGGGGTAACACTGAAGCTTTCTTT.